Presented here are 10 T cell receptor beta chains from one specimen sequenced in a study of T cells in Graves' hyperthyroidism and ophthalmopathy. RNA transcripts gave rise to amplified TCR beta CDR3 regions. The HTBI primer set drove a first-round RT-PCR of the TCR CDR3. One entry per CDR3 protein, called by TCRdb with MiXCR from the multiplex PCR reads. The data show 200,000 to 300,000 distinct CDR3 sequences, with about a sixth seen just once and less than 35% held by the top ten. The specimen was blood. These receptors were taken from a young woman with Graves' ophthalmopathy.

This clonotype was seen more than once but under ten times. The chain is built from TRBV6-1 and TRBJ2-4; 8 nucleotides line up with TRBD2. The CDR3 spans 14 residues. Germline V gives CDR1 MNHNS, CDR2 SASEGT. The V segment lost 1 base and the J segment 7 bases; nucleotides outside the gene matches: 3. The CDR3 is CASSEEPGGNIQYF. DNA for the CDR3: TGTGCCAGCAGTGAAGAACCGGGAGGGAACATTCAGTACTTC.

This clonotype was counted many times. It may be a read error: a sequence one base away is much more abundant. The chain carries TRBV7-2 and TRBJ1-5, with unresolved D. Germline V gene sequence: CDR1 SGHTA, CDR2 FQGNSA. The CDR3 spans 14 residues. Between the trimmed V and J ends, which lost 1 base and 7 bases, there was a span of 11 bases. Here the CDR3 reads CASSLDSRGQPQHF. CDR3 DNA: TGTGCCAGCAGCTTAGACTCTCGCGGACAGCCCCAGCATTTT.

The chain employs TRBV6-1 and TRBJ2-4, with 10 bases aligning to TRBD1. Trimming took 4 bases from V and 2 from J; bases not matched to a gene: 5. Germline loops: CDR1 MNHNS, CDR2 SASEGT. The CDR3 totals 16 residues. CDR3 region: CASSATGGVSKNIQYF. CDR3 coding DNA: TGTGCCAGCAGTGCGACAGGGGGCGTCTCCAAAAACATTCAGTACTTC.

In its sample, this clonotype was seen many times. The V call is TRBV4-3, the J call TRBJ1-4; 8 nucleotides agree with TRBD1. Germline CDR1 reads LGHNA; CDR2 reads YSLEER. Germline trimming cut 1 base from V and 5 bases from J; bases unmatched to any gene: 3. There are 15 residues in the CDR3. The CDR3 here is CASSQVWTGNEKLFF. The CDR3 coding sequence is TGCGCCAGCAGCCAAGTTTGGACAGGGAATGAAAAACTGTTTTTT.

The table lists this clonotype with a few counts. V gene TRBV6-2 or TRBV6-3 combines with J gene TRBJ2-1; 11 positions match TRBD2. Germline V gene data show CDR1 as MNHEY and CDR2 as SVGEGT. CDR3 length equals 14 residues. With 6 bases clipped from V and 5 bases from J, the junction kept 3 bases outside the gene matches. The CDR3 loop reads CASRVLAGDNEQFF. In DNA, the CDR3 is TGTGCCAGCAGGGTACTAGCGGGAGACAATGAGCAGTTCTTC.

This clonotype was counted many times. The junction differs from germline at one of its ends, possibly a read error. This chain connects TRBV7-7 to TRBJ1-1, with unresolved D. The germline CDR1 and CDR2 sequences are SSHAT and FNYEAQ (reference sequence). This CDR3 region has 13 residues. The CDR3 sequence: CASSLDPGTEAFF. As DNA, the CDR3 is TGTGCTAGCAGCTTAGATCCGGGCACTGAAGCTTTCTTT.

This clonotype was seen more than once but under ten times. CDR3 loop: CAISEFVNQPQHF. The CDR3 coding sequence is TGTGCCATCAGTGAATTCGTGAATCAGCCCCAGCATTTT. The gene calls are TRBV10-3 and TRBJ1-5; D gene uncertain. V lost 3 bases, J lost 4 bases, and 7 bases lay in between. CDR1 and CDR2 from the germline V gene are ENHRY and SYGVKD. The CDR3 spans 13 residues.

This clonotype has at least ten counts. The rearrangement joins TRBV19 to TRBJ1-1; D is unclear. The V end was cut by 7 bases, the J end by 1 base, with 10 bases between. The CDR3 spans 13 residues. Germline loops: CDR1 LNHDA, CDR2 SQIVND (reference sequence). CDR3 loop: CASNGMSNTEAFF. In DNA form, the CDR3 reads TGTGCCAGTAACGGGATGTCGAACACTGAAGCTTTCTTT.

The table lists this clonotype with many counts. V and J are TRBV3-1 and TRBJ2-5; possibly TRBD1 or TRBD2 for D (7 bases each). There are 16 residues in the CDR3. CDR1 LGHDT and CDR2 YNNKEL come from the germline V gene (reference sequence). V was pared by 3 bases and J by 3 bases, with 17 bases between. The CDR3 DNA reads as TGTGCCAGCAGCCACTTACAGGGGAGGGGAGAAGAGACCCAGTACTTC. As protein: CASSHLQGRGEETQYF.

The V gene is TRBV7-2, the J gene TRBJ2-7; D might be TRBD1 or TRBD2, each matching 5 bases. The germline V gene has CDR1 SGHTA and CDR2 FQGNSA. The length of the CDR3 is 15 residues. The V end lost 5 bases, the J end lost 7 bases, and 21 bases lay between the germline ends. The CDR3 spells CASSTHPGRGGEQYF. In nucleotides, the CDR3 is TGTGCCAGCAGCACCCACCCGGGGCGCGGTGGGGAGCAGTACTTC.